Listed here are 19 T cell receptor beta chains from one sample, sequenced in a study of blood T cell repertoires in COVID-19. TCRdb's copy holds only in-frame clones and misses some; the assay was immunoSEQ multiplex PCR. There are some 530,000 clones in the sample; less than 90% occur only once, and just over 8% lies in the top ten. The sequencing sample was made of PBMCs or T cells enriched from blood (not recorded which). The receptors derive from a woman in her sixties who had recovered from COVID-19.

The chain's CDR3 is CASTPRGGDNEKLFF. CDR3 sequence (DNA): TGTGCCAGTACCCCCCGGGGAGGGGATAATGAAAAACTGTTTTTT. The rearrangement uses TRBV19 and TRBJ1-4, with D perhaps TRBD1 (5 bases). Trimming pared 7 bases from V and 4 bases from J, leaving 16 bases between. The CDR3 totals 15 residues. Per germline, CDR1 LNHDA and CDR2 SQIVND (reference sequence).

This chain uses TRBV19 with TRBJ2-3; tentatively, D is TRBD2 (6 bases). This CDR3 is 15 amino acids long. In germline, CDR1 is LNHDA, CDR2 SQIVND (reference sequence). The germline V and J ends were trimmed by 9 bases and 4 bases, with 20 bases remaining between them. The CDR3 DNA reads TGTGCCAGCCGTTTGGACTATCTTCTCGCAGATACGCAGTATTTT. Its translation is CASRLDYLLADTQYF.

The rearrangement links TRBV28 to TRBJ1-4; TRBD1 aligns across 10 bases. CDR1 is MDHEN and CDR2 is SYDVKM in the germline V gene. The junction had 5 bases not matched to a gene; V was cut back by 2 bases and J by 8 bases. The CDR3 sequence is 15 residues long. The chain's CDR3 is CASSLTGQGNEKLFF. As DNA, the CDR3 is TGTGCCAGCAGTTTAACGGGACAGGGGAACGAAAAACTGTTTTTT.

The chain is built from TRBV10-3 and TRBJ1-5; the D gene is possibly TRBD1 (6 bases). Germline assignment: CDR1 ENHRY and CDR2 SYGVKD. Trimming left V 5 bases short and J 4 bases short, with 6 bases between. CDR3 length: 12 amino acids. The CDR3 protein is CAISQGNQPQHF. The CDR3 DNA reads as TGTGCCATCAGTCAGGGGAATCAGCCCCAGCATTTT.

This rearrangement joins TRBV11-3 to TRBJ2-7, with D possibly TRBD2 on 7 matching bases. The germline CDR1 and CDR2 sequences are SGHNT and YENEEA. Trimming left V 0 bases short and J 5 bases short, with 14 bases between. The CDR3 is 15 amino acids. The CDR3 sequence is CASSLDRGGGDEQYF. For the CDR3, the DNA is TGTGCCAGCAGCTTAGATCGAGGAGGGGGGGACGAGCAGTACTTC.

V is TRBV3-1 (or the pseudogene TRBV3-2) and J is TRBJ1-4, with TRBD1 as a possible D gene (6 bases). This CDR3 has 14 amino acids. Germline-derived CDR1 and CDR2 are LGHDT and YNNKEL (reference sequence). V lost 4 bases and J lost 7, with 13 bases in between. The CDR3 is CASSPTGGFEKLFF. For the CDR3, the DNA is TGTGCCAGCAGCCCGACAGGCGGGTTTGAAAAACTGTTTTTT.

The chain joins TRBV24-1 to TRBJ2-3, with TRBD2 matching 10 bases. CDR3 size: 18 residues. Losses at the gene ends were 1 base for V and 3 bases for J; bases not matched to a gene: 9. Per the germline V gene, CDR1 is KGHDR and CDR2 is SFDVKD. CDR3 DNA sequence: TGTGCCACCAGTGATTTAAAGGGCAGCGGGGGGGCGACAGATACGCAGTATTTT. This translates into CATSDLKGSGGATDTQYF.

V is TRBV18 and J is TRBJ1-1, with D possibly matching TRBD1 (5 bases). Trimming took off 2 bases at V and 1 base at J, with 8 bases between the two ends. Germline lookup yields CDR1 KGHSH and CDR2 LQKENI. The CDR3 has 14 amino acids. The CDR3 DNA follows: TGTGCCAGCTCACCAGGGGGGAAGAACACTGAAGCTTTCTTT. Its translation: CASSPGGKNTEAFF.

The chain is built from TRBV5-1 and TRBJ2-2; D unclear. V gave up 0 bases and J gave up 1 base, with 7 bases separating them. The CDR3 sequence is 15 residues long. Germline V gives CDR1 SGHRS, CDR2 YFSETQ. The CDR3 loop reads CASSLDSWNTGELFF. CDR3 DNA sequence: TGCGCCAGCAGCTTGGACTCATGGAACACCGGGGAGCTGTTTTTT.

With regard to this clone: This sample also contains other DNA sequences that code for the same CDR3. The V call is TRBV5-1, the J call TRBJ1-1; D gene ambiguous. The CDR3 runs 14 residues. The germline V gene has CDR1 SGHRS and CDR2 YFSETQ. V shed 4 bases and J shed 0 bases, with 10 bases lying between them. The DNA for the CDR3 is TGCGCCAGCAGCGTCGGAGGATTGAACACTGAAGCTTTCTTT. It codes for CASSVGGLNTEAFF.

The chain combines TRBV11-2 with TRBJ2-1, with D uncertain. The CDR3 is 14 amino acids. The germline CDR1 and CDR2 sequences are SGHAT and FQNNGV. V was trimmed by 5 bases and J by 5 bases, leaving 13 bases between them. The CDR3 coding sequence is TGTGCCAGCAGCCCTAGTAGGTTCAACAATGAGCAGTTCTTC. It specifies CASSPSRFNNEQFF.

This chain connects TRBV11-2 to TRBJ2-4, with 7 nucleotides matching TRBD1. Trimming at V came to 5 bases and at J to 5 bases, leaving 6 bases not matched to a gene. CDR1 SGHAT and CDR2 FQNNGV come from the germline V gene. The CDR3 is 14 residues long. The CDR3 protein is CASSPGTVENIQYF. For the CDR3, the DNA is TGTGCCAGCAGCCCCGGGACAGTCGAAAACATTCAGTACTTC.

J is TRBJ2-1 and V is TRBV5-1; the match to TRBD1 covers 10 bases. This CDR3 is built from 16 residues. CDR1 is SGHRS and CDR2 is YFSETQ in the germline V gene. V lost 3 bases to trimming and J lost 2 bases; unmatched junction nucleotides: 5. CDR3 nucleotides: TGCGCCAGCAGCTGGGCCGGGACAGGGGCCTACAATGAGCAGTTCTTC. This translates into CASSWAGTGAYNEQFF. Supplemented by reference TRBV5-1 and TRBJ2-1, the full variable domain reads KAGVTQTPRYLIKTRGQQVTLSCSPISGHRSVSWYQQTPGQGLQFLFEYFSETQRNKGNFPGRFSGRQFSNSRSEMNVSTLELGDSALYLCASSWAGTGAYNEQFFGPGTRLTVL.

This clone is a singleton in its sample. This chain joins TRBV9 and TRBJ1-3; the D gene is possibly TRBD1 (5 bases). Trimming took off 4 bases at V and 3 bases at J, with 17 bases between the two ends. This CDR3 region has 16 residues. Germline assignment: CDR1 SGDLS and CDR2 YYNGEE. This chain's CDR3 is CASSPIRQRLGNTIYF. The DNA of the CDR3 is TGTGCCAGCAGCCCCATACGACAGAGGCTTGGAAACACCATATATTTT.

This rearrangement joins TRBV4-1 to TRBJ1-5; 10 bases are shared with TRBD1. Germline CDR1 and CDR2: MGHRA and YSYEKL. V lost 4 bases and J lost 6; bases outside the gene matches: 6. The CDR3 loop spans 15 amino acids. The CDR3: CASSLSDRGRQPQHF. In DNA form, the CDR3 reads TGCGCCAGCAGCCTATCCGACAGGGGGCGTCAGCCCCAGCATTTT.

Here the CDR3 DNA reads TGTGCCAGCAGCTTAGTGGACAGCGCCTACAATGAGCAGTTCTTC. It specifies CASSLVDSAYNEQFF. The V call is TRBV7-9, the J call TRBJ2-1, with a weak D call TRBD1 (6 bases). Germline V gene lookup returns CDR1 SEHNR and CDR2 FQNEAQ (reference sequence). With 1 base removed from V and 2 bases from J, the gap between germline ends came to 9 bases. The CDR3 consists of 15 residues.

The rearrangement joins TRBV6-5 to TRBJ1-1, with 9 nucleotides matching TRBD1. V gave up 9 bases and J gave up 0 bases; unmatched junction bases: 5. The CDR3 runs to 14 residues. Per the germline V gene, CDR1 is MNHEY and CDR2 is SVGAGI. CDR3 in amino acids: CASGTGHMNTEAFF. The CDR3, as DNA: TGTGCCAGTGGGACAGGGCACATGAACACTGAAGCTTTCTTT.

CDR3 loop: CASSRDRAGNEQFF. The DNA for the CDR3 is TGTGCCAGCTCGCGGGACAGGGCGGGGAATGAGCAGTTCTTC. V usage is TRBV18 and J usage is TRBJ2-1, with 9 bases lining up with TRBD1. Germline CDR1 is KGHSH and CDR2 is LQKENI. The junction had 7 bases not matched to a gene; V was cut back by 6 bases and J by 7 bases. The CDR3 covers 14 residues.

The J gene is TRBJ2-2, the V gene TRBV6-6; D not certain. In germline, CDR1 is MNHNY, CDR2 SVGAGI (reference sequence). The CDR3 extends over 15 amino acids. The ends were cut back, 6 bases at V and 0 bases at J, with 11 bases in the middle. The CDR3 DNA reads as TGTGCCAGCAGCCACGACACACCGAACACCGGGGAGCTGTTTTTT. It yields the protein CASSHDTPNTGELFF.